This entry lists 23 T cell receptor beta chains sequenced from one sample in a study of blood T cell repertoires in COVID-19. The protocol was immunoSEQ multiplex PCR, while the TCRdb copy is restricted to in-frame clones and leaves out a portion. The data show roughly 260,000 clones, about 89% seen once. Material for sequencing was peripheral blood. The receptors originated from a man aged 35 to 55 who had recovered from COVID-19.

This clone was detected only a few times. The V and J genes are TRBV19 and TRBJ1-2; 9 bases are shared with TRBD1. The CDR3 runs to 13 residues. Per the germline V gene, CDR1 is LNHDA and CDR2 is SQIVND (reference sequence). V shed 10 bases and J 6 bases; nucleotides not matched to a gene: 9. The CDR3, as DNA: TGTGCCACCAGAACAGGGGGCATGCATGGCTACACCTTC. Its protein product is CATRTGGMHGYTF.

The genes are TRBV7-9 and TRBJ2-7; the match to TRBD2 covers 9 bases. Trimming removed 1 base from V and 2 bases from J; junction bases left unmatched: 0. The CDR3 has 14 residues. CDR1 and CDR2 from the germline V gene are SEHNR and FQNEAQ (reference sequence). The CDR3 DNA is TGTGCCAGCAGCTTAGGACTAGCGGCCTACGAGCAGTACTTC. It translates to CASSLGLAAYEQYF.

The chain links TRBV11-2 to TRBJ2-2; 8 bases are shared with TRBD1. Unmatched junction bases numbered 2, after V lost 2 bases and J lost 3 bases. The length of the CDR3 is 15 residues. Germline assignment: CDR1 SGHAT and CDR2 FQNNGV. In nucleotides, the CDR3 is TGTGCCAGCAGCTTATCAGGGGGCCACACCGGGGAGCTGTTTTTT. Protein: CASSLSGGHTGELFF.

V gene TRBV28 combines with J gene TRBJ2-7; a weak D match, TRBD1 (6 bases). Trimming shortened V by 5 bases and J by 2 bases, and 16 bases separated the two germline ends. The CDR3 is 15 amino acids. Germline V gives CDR1 MDHEN, CDR2 SYDVKM. Here the CDR3 DNA reads TGTGCCAGCAGTCTGAGACAGGTAGGGACCTACGAGCAGTACTTC. Protein: CASSLRQVGTYEQYF.

The genes are TRBV27 and TRBJ2-1; 10 positions agree with TRBD1. Germline V gene data show CDR1 as MNHEY and CDR2 as SMNVEV (reference sequence). J gave up 8 bases and V 6 bases, and 10 bases lay outside the gene matches. The length of the CDR3 is 15 residues. The CDR3, as DNA: TGTGCCAGCAGCCCCCAAGGGGACAGGGGCTATGAGCAGTTCTTC. Its protein product is CASSPQGDRGYEQFF.

The chain has TRBV11-2 and TRBJ2-3; the D is unclear. Trimming took off 1 base at V and 6 bases at J, with 8 bases between the two ends. Germline-derived CDR1 and CDR2 are SGHAT and FQNNGV. The CDR3 totals 13 residues. In nucleotides, the CDR3 is TGTGCCAGCAGCTTAGTAGTGCTGGATACGCAGTATTTT. It yields the protein CASSLVVLDTQYF.

As DNA, the CDR3 is TGTGCCAGCACCGGGGGACAGGGCTATGGCTACACCTTC. This translates into CASTGGQGYGYTF. The genes are TRBV27 and TRBJ1-2; 9 bases fit TRBD1. Germline CDR1 is MNHEY and CDR2 is SMNVEV (reference sequence). The CDR3 has 13 residues. V shed 7 bases and J 4 bases; nucleotides not matched to a gene: 4.

V gene TRBV7-2 combines with J gene TRBJ2-7; 8 nucleotides align to TRBD2. From germline, CDR1 is SGHTA and CDR2 FQGNSA. The CDR3 consists of 16 residues. Trimming cost V 0 bases and J 0 bases; bases outside gene matches: 4. The CDR3 region has the DNA TGTGCCAGCAGCTTAGCTGCCGGGGGGGCCTCCTACGAGCAGTACTTC. It codes for CASSLAAGGASYEQYF.

This clone is a singleton in its sample. The rearrangement uses TRBV4-1 and TRBJ1-1, with D perhaps TRBD1 (6 bases). This CDR3 has 12 residues. V shed 8 bases and J shed 7 bases, with 14 bases lying between them. Germline loops: CDR1 MGHRA, CDR2 YSYEKL. CDR3 DNA: TGCGCCAGCCGGGACACCCGCTTTGAAGCTTTCTTT. It encodes CASRDTRFEAFF.

V usage is TRBV6-5 and J usage is TRBJ2-2; 7 nucleotides match TRBD1. J lost 4 bases, V lost 8 bases, and 7 bases had no gene match. This CDR3 spans 14 amino acids. The germline CDR1 and CDR2 sequences are MNHEY and SVGAGI. The CDR3 sequence is CASHDRVGTGELFF. Written as DNA, the CDR3 is TGTGCCAGCCACGACAGGGTTGGCACCGGGGAGCTGTTTTTT.

CDR3 amino acids: CASSLSRRQGLSNEQFF. CDR3 nucleotide sequence: TGTGCCAGCAGCCTCAGTCGCCGACAGGGGCTTAGCAATGAGCAGTTCTTC. The rearrangement uses TRBV7-6 and TRBJ2-1, with 8 bases fitting TRBD1. The CDR3 sequence is 17 residues long. Germline V CDR1 and CDR2: SGHVS, FNYEAQ. V trimming: 5 bases; J trimming: 6 bases; junction bases outside the gene matches: 15.

This chain joins TRBV4-3 and TRBJ2-5; 8 bases are shared with TRBD2. The CDR3 spans 17 residues. Germline V CDR1 and CDR2: LGHNA, YSLEER. V lost 0 bases, J lost 2 bases, and 8 bases stayed unmatched. The DNA of the CDR3 is TGCGCCAGCAGCCAAGATGCGCTAGCGGGCCCACAAGAGACCCAGTACTTC. It is translated as CASSQDALAGPQETQYF.

The chain is built from TRBV7-9 and TRBJ1-2; 8 bases are a match to TRBD1. The germline gives CDR1 SEHNR, CDR2 FQNEAQ (reference sequence). With V trimmed by 1 base and J by 7 bases, 5 bases remained unmatched. The CDR3 is made up of 14 amino acids. The DNA of the CDR3 is TGTGCCAGCAGCTTAGGGACAGGGTTCAGTGGCTACACCTTC. Amino acid sequence: CASSLGTGFSGYTF.

J is TRBJ1-1 and V is TRBV6-5; D unclear. Per germline, CDR1 MNHEY and CDR2 SVGAGI. CDR3 length: 14 residues. Trimming pared 5 bases from V and 1 base from J, leaving 11 bases between. CDR3 sequence reads: CASSQLVGNTEAFF. For the CDR3, the DNA is TGTGCCAGCAGTCAACTAGTGGGGAACACTGAAGCTTTCTTT.

This clone came up a few times. The J gene is TRBJ1-2, the V gene TRBV11-2; D not resolved. Trimming took 1 base from V and 4 from J, leaving 16 bases between them. The CDR3 contains 16 residues. The germline gives CDR1 SGHAT, CDR2 FQNNGV. In DNA, the CDR3 is TGTGCCAGCAGCTTAGTGCCCACAGAAGTACCCTATGGCTACACCTTC. Translated: CASSLVPTEVPYGYTF.

The chain joins TRBV24-1 to TRBJ2-1; weak D call: TRBD2 (5 bases). There are 16 residues in the CDR3. CDR1 and CDR2 (germline): KGHDR, SFDVKD. V lost 5 bases and J 1 base, leaving 14 bases between the germline ends. As DNA, the CDR3 is TGTGCCACCAGTGCGCTCAGGACTGAATCCTACAATGAGCAGTTCTTC. It translates to CATSALRTESYNEQFF.

This chain uses TRBV3-1 (or the pseudogene TRBV3-2) with TRBJ1-4; possible D gene TRBD1, 6 bases. Per germline, CDR1 LGHDT and CDR2 YNNKEL (reference sequence). V was cut by 3 bases and J by 0 bases, with 14 bases left in between. This CDR3 contains 17 residues. CDR3 nucleotide sequence: TGTGCCAGCAGCCAGGGGGACACCCGTGCAACTAATGAAAAACTGTTTTTT. It specifies CASSQGDTRATNEKLFF.

V gene TRBV7-6 combines with J gene TRBJ2-7; TRBD2 aligns across 9 bases. With 6 bases clipped from V and 6 bases from J, the junction kept 12 bases outside the gene matches. Germline V CDR1 and CDR2: SGHVS, FNYEAQ. The CDR3 runs to 15 residues. The DNA for the CDR3 is TGTGCCAGCAGTCCAACCTCGGGACTAGCTGCCGAGCAGTACTTC. This translates into CASSPTSGLAAEQYF.

The chain is built from TRBV5-1 and TRBJ2-6, with TRBD1 identical over 9 bases. In germline, CDR1 is SGHRS, CDR2 YFSETQ. After removal of 4 bases from V and 4 bases from J, the junction contained 9 bases not matched to a gene. The CDR3 has 17 residues. CDR3 loop: CASSGWTGETGANVLTF. The CDR3 DNA is TGCGCCAGCAGCGGATGGACAGGGGAGACCGGGGCCAACGTCCTGACTTTC.

V usage is TRBV10-3 and J usage is TRBJ2-3; TRBD2 matches 13 bases. Germline values: CDR1 ENHRY, CDR2 SYGVKD. After removal of 2 bases from V and 0 bases from J, the junction contained 5 bases not matched to a gene. The CDR3 covers 18 residues. The CDR3 nucleotides are TGTGCCATCAGTGAGGGGACTAGCGGGGTCTCTAGCACAGATACGCAGTATTTT. It specifies CAISEGTSGVSSTDTQYF.

V gene TRBV30 combines with J gene TRBJ1-6; tentative D call: TRBD1 (5 bases). Germline loops: CDR1 GTSNPN, CDR2 SVGIG (reference sequence). CDR3 length: 15 residues. With 4 bases removed from V and 7 bases from J, the gap between germline ends came to 17 bases. The CDR3 here is CAWNQGGAGNSPLHF. In DNA, the CDR3 is TGTGCCTGGAACCAAGGAGGGGCGGGCAATTCACCCCTCCACTTT.

This chain links TRBV19 with TRBJ1-5; 7 bases map to TRBD1. The J segment lost 4 bases and the V segment lost 6 bases, leaving 0 bases of the junction unmatched. CDR1 and CDR2 from the germline V gene are LNHDA and SQIVND (reference sequence). The CDR3 is made up of 12 amino acids. The CDR3 DNA reads as TGTGCCAGTAGCAGGGGGAATCAGCCCCAGCATTTT. Translating it yields CASSRGNQPQHF.

The chain carries TRBV9 and TRBJ2-2; TRBD1 matches at 7 bases. CDR3 size: 16 residues. Trimming removed 4 bases from V and 0 bases from J; junction bases left unmatched: 6. Germline loops: CDR1 SGDLS, CDR2 YYNGEE. In DNA, the CDR3 is TGTGCCAGCAGCCACCGGACAGGAACGAACACCGGGGAGCTGTTTTTT. Amino acid sequence: CASSHRTGTNTGELFF. Complete variable domain (other parts from reference TRBV9 and TRBJ2-2): DSGVTQTPKHLITATGQRVTLRCSPRSGDLSVYWYQQSLDQGLQFLIQYYNGEERAKGNILERFSAQQFPDLHSELNLSSLELGDSALYFCASSHRTGTNTGELFFGEGSRLTVL.